The sample holds a few counts of the clone carrying this TCR beta chain. Antigen unknown. These data belong to a study of T-cell memory formation after mild COVID-19. Points from the study as a whole: Day 15 to 85 contractors were CD4/CD8 balanced; later expanders leaned CD4+. Contracting CD4+ clones were located mainly in CM and EM, and CD8+ clones in EMRA.

With 5 bases clipped from V and 4 bases from J, the junction kept 14 bases outside the gene matches. CDR1 SEHNR and CDR2 FQNEAQ come from the germline V gene (reference sequence). This CDR3 comprises 19 residues. 5'RACE primed from the constant segment yielded TCR alpha and TCR beta cDNA libraries bearing sample barcodes and UMIs. TCRdb ran MiXCR on the 5' RACE reads and lists one entry per CDR3 protein. The data hold 500,000 to 650,000 distinct CDR3 sequences, with about 20% observed a single time. The sequence was obtained from an adult woman who had mild COVID-19 (a few samples of this study predate the infection). Cell type and time point are not known. The chain couples TRBV7-9 to TRBJ2-5, with 15 bases aligning to TRBD2. Sequencing input: PBMCs or a T cell subset sorted from them (not recorded which). The CDR3 coding sequence is TGTGCCAGCAGCCCACATCGGGGACTAGCGGGAGGTCCCAGAGAGACCCAGTACTTC. Its translation is CASSPHRGLAGGPRETQYF.